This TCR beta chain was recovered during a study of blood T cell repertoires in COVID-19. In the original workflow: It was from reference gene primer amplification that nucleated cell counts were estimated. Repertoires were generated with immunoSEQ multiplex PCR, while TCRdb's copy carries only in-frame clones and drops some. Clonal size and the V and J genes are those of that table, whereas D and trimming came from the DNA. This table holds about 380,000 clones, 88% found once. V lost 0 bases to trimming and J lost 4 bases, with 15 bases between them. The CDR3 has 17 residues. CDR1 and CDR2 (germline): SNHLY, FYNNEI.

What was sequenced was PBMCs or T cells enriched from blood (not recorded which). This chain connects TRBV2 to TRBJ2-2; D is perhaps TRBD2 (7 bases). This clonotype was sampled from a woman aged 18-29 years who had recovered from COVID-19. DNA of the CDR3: TGTGCCAGCAGTGAAGCCGGAAAGGGGGGGCCCACCGGGGAGCTGTTTTTT. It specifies CASSEAGKGGPTGELFF.